This T cell receptor beta chain was captured in a study of response to subunit inactivated influenza vaccine. Notes on the study in general: The study's authors posited that every seasonal influenza vaccination enlists few new T cells.

A single record per CDR3 protein comes from TCRdb applying MiXCR to the RT-PCR reads. Among about 700,000 distinct CDR3 sequences, 15% to 19% were seen once, and the ten largest hold 11%. Germline loops: CDR1 SGHRS, CDR2 YFSETQ. The germline V and J ends were trimmed by 3 bases and 3 bases, with 15 bases remaining between them. The CDR3 runs 16 residues. As concerns this clonotype: Its target is unknown.

This sequence was found in a man in his forties or fifties who received an inactivated influenza vaccine. The sample in question was PBMCs from blood, obtained approximately 13 days after vaccination. The rearrangement joins TRBV5-1 to TRBJ2-2, with D maybe TRBD2 (6 bases). In nucleotides, the CDR3 is TGCGCCAGCAGCTCTCACCCGGGAGCTTACACCGGGGAGCTGTTTTTT. Translation gives CASSSHPGAYTGELFF.